This record covers a single T cell receptor beta chain. Its antigen remains unknown. This is likely a read error, given that the CDR3 carries no conserved phenylalanine or tryptophan at its end. Germline V gives CDR1 SGHNT, CDR2 YENEEA. This CDR3 comprises 15 residues. V was shortened by 5 bases and J by 3 bases, with 17 bases between the two germline ends. This record comes from a study of tumor-infiltrating lymphocytes in primary liver carcinoma. About the research overall: Tumors were staged T1-T3 N0M0 and measured about 4.2 to 10 cm across. Samples yielded about 3.65 to 7.13 million productive TCRbeta reads, similar across tissue types. General study results and limits: Presence in all five tumor regions was observed for only about 7-24% of top clones.

The roughly 19-32 mg bulk tissue piece was not sorted before simultaneous RNA and DNA extraction. Surgical resection was the treatment these patients received for primary liver carcinoma. TCR beta cDNA came from about 470 ng total RNA, primed with a constant-region primer. What produced the TCR beta libraries was three nested multiplex PCR rounds using slightly modified ARM-PCR. The two initial PCR rounds, ten to eleven cycles each, used TRBV1-TRBV30 forward and C-beta reverse primers. Each CDR3 protein gets one entry after TCRdb re-called the multiplex PCR reads with MiXCR. The sample consists of about 100,000 distinct CDR3 sequences, 55% to 80% of them appearing once.

Input material: liver tumor tissue from sampling region 2. Indicated subset: tumor region T2, inferior pole. This chain joins TRBV11-3 and TRBJ2-7; D is perhaps TRBD1 (5 bases). The receptor's source is a woman aged 60 to 75 with primary liver carcinoma and hepatitis B virus infection. As DNA, the CDR3 is TGTGCCAGCAGCCCCAGGACATGGGGCAACTACGAGCAGTACCTC. Its protein is CASSPRTWGNYEQYL.